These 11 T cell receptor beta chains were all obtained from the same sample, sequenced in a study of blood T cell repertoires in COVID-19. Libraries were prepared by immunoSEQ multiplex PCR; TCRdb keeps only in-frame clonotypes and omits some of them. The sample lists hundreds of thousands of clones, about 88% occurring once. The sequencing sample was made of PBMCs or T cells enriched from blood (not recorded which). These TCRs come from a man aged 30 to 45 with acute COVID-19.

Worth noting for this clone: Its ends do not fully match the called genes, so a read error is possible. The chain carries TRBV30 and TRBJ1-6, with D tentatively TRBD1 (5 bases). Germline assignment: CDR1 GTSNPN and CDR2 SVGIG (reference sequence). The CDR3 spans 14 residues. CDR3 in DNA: TGTGCCTGGAACCGGGACTCCCATAATTCACCCCTCCACTTT. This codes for CAWNRDSHNSPLHF. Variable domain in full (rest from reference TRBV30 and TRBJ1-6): SQTIHQWPATLVQPVGSPLSLECTVEGTSNPNLYWYRQAAGRGLQLLFYSVGIGQISSEVPQNLSASRPQDRQFILSSKKLLLSDSGFYLCAWNRDSHNSPLHFGNGTRLTVT.

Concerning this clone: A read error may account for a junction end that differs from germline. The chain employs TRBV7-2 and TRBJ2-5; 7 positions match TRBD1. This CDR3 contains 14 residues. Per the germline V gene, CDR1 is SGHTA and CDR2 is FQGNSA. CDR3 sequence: CASSFGQAQETQYF. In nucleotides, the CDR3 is TGTGCCAGCAGCTTCGGACAGGCCCAAGAGACCCAATACTTC.

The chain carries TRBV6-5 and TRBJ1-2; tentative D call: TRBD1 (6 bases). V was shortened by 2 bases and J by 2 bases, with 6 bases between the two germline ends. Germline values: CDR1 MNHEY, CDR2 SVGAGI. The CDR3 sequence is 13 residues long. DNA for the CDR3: TGTGCCAGCAGTTACGGGACAAACTATGGCTACACCTTC. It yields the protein CASSYGTNYGYTF.

CDR3 loop: CASSLGPQAHYGYTF. As DNA, the CDR3 is TGTGCCAGCAGCTTAGGTCCACAGGCCCACTATGGCTACACCTTC. The gene calls are TRBV7-3 and TRBJ1-2, with a tentative D call TRBD1 (5 bases). V was shortened by 2 bases and J by 3 bases, with 13 bases between the two germline ends. CDR1 is SGHTA, CDR2 FQGTGA, per germline. CDR3 length: 15 amino acids.

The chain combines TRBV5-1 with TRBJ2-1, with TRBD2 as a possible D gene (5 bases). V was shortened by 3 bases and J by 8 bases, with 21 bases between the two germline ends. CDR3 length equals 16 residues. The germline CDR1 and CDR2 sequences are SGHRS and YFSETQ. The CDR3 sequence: CASSSGSEAMWDEQFF. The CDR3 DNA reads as TGCGCCAGCAGCTCCGGTAGCGAGGCTATGTGGGATGAGCAGTTCTTC. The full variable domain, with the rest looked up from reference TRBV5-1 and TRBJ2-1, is KAGVTQTPRYLIKTRGQQVTLSCSPISGHRSVSWYQQTPGQGLQFLFEYFSETQRNKGNFPGRFSGRQFSNSRSEMNVSTLELGDSALYLCASSSGSEAMWDEQFFGPGTRLTVL.

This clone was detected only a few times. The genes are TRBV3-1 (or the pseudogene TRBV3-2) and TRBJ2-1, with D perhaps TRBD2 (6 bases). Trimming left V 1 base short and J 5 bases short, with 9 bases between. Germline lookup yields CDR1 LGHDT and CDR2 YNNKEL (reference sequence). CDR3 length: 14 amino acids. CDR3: CASSQGRGNNEQFF. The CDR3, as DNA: TGTGCCAGCAGCCAAGGGAGGGGAAACAATGAGCAGTTCTTC.

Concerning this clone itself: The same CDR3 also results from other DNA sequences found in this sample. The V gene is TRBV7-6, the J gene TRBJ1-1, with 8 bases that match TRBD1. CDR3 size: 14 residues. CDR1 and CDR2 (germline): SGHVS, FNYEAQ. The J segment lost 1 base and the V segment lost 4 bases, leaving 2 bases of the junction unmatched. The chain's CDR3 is CASSWGQENTEAFF. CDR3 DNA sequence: TGTGCCAGCAGCTGGGGACAGGAGAACACTGAAGCTTTCTTT.

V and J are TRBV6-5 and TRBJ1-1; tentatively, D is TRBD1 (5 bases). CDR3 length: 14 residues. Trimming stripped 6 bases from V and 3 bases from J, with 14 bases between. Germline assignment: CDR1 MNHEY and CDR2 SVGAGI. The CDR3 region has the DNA TGTGCCAGCAGAGGGGAGGGAAGGTACACTGAAGCTTTCTTT. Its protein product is CASRGEGRYTEAFF.

The CDR3 DNA reads TGCGCCAGCAGCCAGACCGTAACAGGGGGATCCTACAATGAGCAGTTCTTC. This encodes CASSQTVTGGSYNEQFF. The chain uses TRBV4-1 and TRBJ2-1; TRBD1 aligns across 8 bases. CDR1 is MGHRA, CDR2 YSYEKL, per germline. The junction had 8 bases not matched to a gene; V was cut back by 3 bases and J by 1 base. The CDR3 spans 17 residues.

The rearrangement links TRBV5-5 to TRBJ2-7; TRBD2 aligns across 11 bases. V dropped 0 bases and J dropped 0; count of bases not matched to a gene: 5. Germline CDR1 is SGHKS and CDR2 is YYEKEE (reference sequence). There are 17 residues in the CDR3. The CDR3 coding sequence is TGTGCCAGCAGCTTGGCAGTCGGGACTAGCGGCTCCTACGAGCAGTACGTC. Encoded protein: CASSLAVGTSGSYEQYV.

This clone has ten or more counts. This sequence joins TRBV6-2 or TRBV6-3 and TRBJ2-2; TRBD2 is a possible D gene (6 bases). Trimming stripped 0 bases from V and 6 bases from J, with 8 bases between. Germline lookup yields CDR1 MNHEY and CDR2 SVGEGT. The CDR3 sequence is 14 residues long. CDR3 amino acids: CASSYSGEAGELFF. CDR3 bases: TGTGCCAGCAGTTACTCGGGGGAGGCCGGGGAGCTGTTTTTT.